The source of this TCR beta chain is a study of T cells after somatic rescue of genetic block. TCRdb's table, derived via immunoSEQ multiplex PCR, lists solely in-frame clones and lacks some. The sample records about 67,000 clones, 92% being singletons. In germline, CDR1 is MNHEY, CDR2 SMNVEV (reference sequence). The CDR3 is made up of 13 amino acids. V was cut by 3 bases and J by 2 bases, with 8 bases left in between. The sequencing input was peripheral blood mononuclear cells (PBMCs). This sequence originates from a man in his forties. The rearrangement uses TRBV27 and TRBJ2-7; no reliable D call. Written as DNA, the CDR3 is TGTGCCAGCAGTTTGGACGGAACCTACGAGCAGTACTTC. Amino acid sequence: CASSLDGTYEQYF.